This TCR beta chain appears in the sequencing data of a study of Tregs in tolerant kidney transplant recipients. Only in-frame clones appear in the TCRdb table, and some are missing; sequencing was by immunoSEQ multiplex PCR. The data show about 110,000 clones, about 90% seen once. This CDR3 has 13 residues. Trimming shortened V by 4 bases and J by 10 bases, and 17 bases separated the two germline ends. Per the germline V gene, CDR1 is SGHDT and CDR2 is YYEEEE. The sample in question was CD4+ T cells from blood, obtained before the transplant. The receptor comes from a human donor who received a combined kidney and bone marrow transplant. This chain joins TRBV5-6 and TRBJ1-1; no clear D. CDR3 bases: TGTGCCAGCAGCCTTACACTATTTATGGCAGCTTTCTTT. It is translated as CASSLTLFMAAFF.